This entry concerns a single TCR beta chain. Germline CDR1 LGHDT, CDR2 YNNKEL (reference sequence). The CDR3 has 15 amino acids. The junction had 6 bases not matched to a gene; V was cut back by 4 bases and J by 8 bases. In the original workflow: Amplification of reference gene primers was used by the study to estimate nucleated cell counts. Produced via immunoSEQ multiplex PCR; TCRdb's table is partial and in-frame only. V and J calls and clone size follow that table, whereas D and trimming were derived from the DNA. This table has more than 95,000 clones, 60% to 85% appearing once. The sample is drawn from a study of blood T cell repertoires in COVID-19. The overall study: Both acute and convalescent COVID-19 samples were obtained from the United States, Italy and Spain. PBMCs, B-cell-depleted T cells, or T cells provided the cDNA or gDNA that made up the material.

The origin of this receptor is a man between 65 and 79 years old with acute or convalescent COVID-19. V and J are TRBV3-1 (or the pseudogene TRBV3-2) and TRBJ2-1; 12 bases match TRBD1. The sequenced sample was peripheral blood. The CDR3 loop reads CASSPGTGGIDEQFF. The CDR3 DNA follows: TGTGCCAGCAGCCCCGGGACAGGGGGCATCGATGAGCAGTTCTTC.